This T cell receptor (beta chain) was recovered during a study of T cell repertoires and Cas9 in healthy adults (dated by TCRdb to 2016 to 2019). About the study as a whole: Multi-effector potency, cytotoxicity and lineage determination within the CD4 and CD8 compartments were characterized for SpCas9-reactive T cells. The study looked at preexisting T cell immunity to the Streptococcus pyogenes Cas9 nuclease (SpCas9), which is used in CRISPR gene editing. General conclusions and limits of the study: Proliferation and function of SpCas9-reactive effector T cells were reported to be mitigated in vitro by SpCas9-reactive regulatory T cells.

As regards this clone: What this receptor recognizes is not known. Base qualities were left out, and no much larger clone turns up one base away.

Healthy humans were used as donors in the study. The germline V and J ends show losses of 8 bases and 2 bases respectively, and no gene match explains 2 bases of the junction. Its CDR3 holds 13 amino acids, cysteine through phenylalanine. CDR3 DNA only is kept here, 39 bases in frame from base 1. CDR1 and CDR2, per the germline V gene (reference sequence), are GTSNPN and SVGIG. The library was generated by the immunoSEQ multiplex PCR assay. In TCRdb, the immuneACCESS table is reduced to in-frame sequences with V and J assigned. These tables do not hold every clone; where another copy was compared, an unresolved V gene accounts for under half, and the others remain unexplained. The sample table lists more than 20,000 clones, around 90% of them with a count of one. The ten largest clones take up 0.65% to 0.8% of the sample.

The chain uses TRBV30 and TRBJ2-6; the central 8 bases match TRBD1. Material for sequencing was CD4+ effector T cells (CD127+, CD25-, CD137-, CD154-) from PBMCs; culture status not recorded. This TCR was sampled from a human donor in good health. The sequenced DNA is TGTGCCGCGACAGGGGCTGGGGCCAACGTCCTGACTTTC. Translated, this is CAATGAGANVLTF.